What follows are 21 T cell receptor beta chains derived from one specimen sequenced in a study of cytomegalovirus exposure and HLA in healthy donors. With 60 Vbeta and 13 Jbeta primers, the PCR was carried out. Generated by immunoSEQ multiplex PCR, the TCRdb table keeps only in-frame clones and is missing some. The sample yields 110,000 or so clones, approximately 80% seen once. Sequencing used PBMCs. Receptors were obtained from a woman between 18 and 30 years old in good health and CMV-seronegative.

The gene calls are TRBV27 and TRBJ2-4; 8 bases line up with TRBD2. Germline V gene sequence: CDR1 MNHEY, CDR2 SMNVEV (reference sequence). CDR3 length: 18 residues. With V trimmed by 5 bases and J by 6 bases, 18 bases remained unmatched. CDR3 loop: CASSPHLAGPPGGNIQYF. Here the CDR3 DNA reads TGTGCCAGCAGTCCGCACCTAGCGGGCCCTCCCGGGGGAAACATTCAGTACTTC.

This sequence joins TRBV6-5 and TRBJ1-5; 7 bases are shared with TRBD1. The CDR3 consists of 15 residues. Trimming took 6 bases from V and 4 from J; bases not matched to a gene: 9. Germline-derived CDR1 and CDR2 are MNHEY and SVGAGI. The CDR3 bases are TGTGCCAGCAGGAGACAGGGTTTCGGGAATCAGCCCCAGCATTTT. As protein: CASRRQGFGNQPQHF.

Here the CDR3 reads CASSRDRGGLTEAFF. CDR3 nucleotide sequence: TGTGCCAGCAGTCGAGACAGGGGGGGGTTGACTGAAGCTTTCTTT. This sequence joins TRBV28 and TRBJ1-1; 9 bases are shared with TRBD1. This CDR3 region has 15 residues. CDR1 and CDR2 from the germline V gene are MDHEN and SYDVKM. Trimming took 5 bases from V and 5 from J; bases not matched to a gene: 9.

V gene TRBV7-2 combines with J gene TRBJ1-2; D is undetermined. Germline V gene sequence: CDR1 SGHTA, CDR2 FQGNSA. This CDR3 has 14 amino acids. Trimming took 0 bases from V and 5 from J, leaving 10 bases between them. The CDR3 region is CASSLAVTAYGYTF. CDR3 in DNA: TGTGCCAGCAGCTTAGCGGTCACTGCGTATGGCTACACCTTC.

The chain employs TRBV7-9 and TRBJ2-1; 7 bases agree with TRBD2. Germline trimming cut 2 bases from V and 9 bases from J; bases unmatched to any gene: 10. The CDR3 extends over 15 amino acids. Looked up from germline, CDR1 is SEHNR and CDR2 is FQNEAQ (reference sequence). CDR3 DNA sequence: TGTGCCAGCAGCTTAAATGGCGCCAGGGAGGGTGAGCAGTTCTTC. It yields the protein CASSLNGAREGEQFF.

This sequence joins TRBV6-6 and TRBJ2-7, with D uncertain. Germline CDR1 and CDR2: MNHNY and SVGAGI (reference sequence). CDR3 length equals 14 residues. V shed 4 bases and J shed 3 bases, with 13 bases lying between them. CDR3 sequence reads: CASSFRLGVYEQYF. Here the CDR3 DNA reads TGTGCCAGCAGTTTCCGCCTGGGCGTCTACGAGCAGTACTTC.

This rearrangement joins TRBV10-1 to TRBJ2-3; TRBD2 matches at 11 bases. CDR1 and CDR2 (germline): WNHNN, SYGVQD (reference sequence). V lost 0 bases and J lost 1; bases outside the gene matches: 0. This CDR3 comprises 16 residues. This CDR3 reads CASSESGLAGTDTQYF. CDR3 bases: TGCGCCAGCAGTGAGTCGGGACTAGCGGGCACAGATACGCAGTATTTT.

The chain joins TRBV7-2 to TRBJ2-1; 10 positions agree with TRBD2. J lost 2 bases, V lost 5 bases, and 3 bases had no gene match. The CDR3 loop spans 15 amino acids. Germline lookup yields CDR1 SGHTA and CDR2 FQGNSA. The CDR3 is CASSSSGGPYNEQFF. In nucleotides, the CDR3 is TGTGCCAGCAGCAGTAGCGGGGGGCCCTACAATGAGCAGTTCTTC.

This clone was counted only a few times. The chain links TRBV6-1 to TRBJ2-2, with D possibly being TRBD2 (5 bases). The germline V and J ends were trimmed by 2 bases and 6 bases, with 10 bases remaining between them. Per the germline V gene, CDR1 is MNHNS and CDR2 is SASEGT. The CDR3 consists of 14 residues. As DNA, the CDR3 is TGTGCCAGCAGTGAACGGCCGGAGGCCGGGGAGCTGTTTTTT. As protein: CASSERPEAGELFF.

The chain combines TRBV13 with TRBJ1-2; possible D gene TRBD1, 5 bases. The germline V and J ends were trimmed by 5 bases and 0 bases, with 16 bases remaining between them. Germline V CDR1 and CDR2: PRHDT, FYEKMQ (reference sequence). CDR3 length equals 16 residues. CDR3 sequence: CASSISSGFTNYGYTF. CDR3 DNA sequence: TGTGCCAGCAGCATCTCCTCAGGGTTTACTAACTATGGCTACACCTTC.

The J gene is TRBJ2-7, the V gene TRBV18, with 10 bases that match TRBD2. The CDR3 consists of 16 residues. J lost 5 bases, V lost 0 bases, and 7 bases had no gene match. CDR1 is KGHSH and CDR2 is LQKENI in the germline V gene. This chain's CDR3 is CASSPPSSGSKDEQYF. For the CDR3, the DNA is TGTGCCAGCTCACCACCGTCTAGCGGGAGCAAAGACGAGCAGTACTTC.

This chain links TRBV6-1 with TRBJ1-5; TRBD1 might be the D (5 bases). Germline V lookup: CDR1 MNHNS, CDR2 SASEGT. V gave up 5 bases and J gave up 0 bases, with 8 bases separating them. The CDR3 length is 14 residues. The CDR3 DNA reads as TGTGCCAGCAGTCAGACAGTTAGCAATCAGCCCCAGCATTTT. This sequence encodes CASSQTVSNQPQHF.

This clone appeared once. The chain couples TRBV5-1 to TRBJ2-7, with 7 bases matching TRBD2. The length of the CDR3 is 15 residues. Trimming cost V 4 bases and J 4 bases; bases outside gene matches: 11. Germline V CDR1 and CDR2: SGHRS, YFSETQ. CDR3: CASSAFAGEIYEQYF. The CDR3 DNA sequence: TGCGCCAGCAGCGCCTTCGCGGGAGAAATATACGAGCAGTACTTC.

J is TRBJ1-4 and V is TRBV7-2; D not resolved. The length of the CDR3 is 15 residues. CDR1 and CDR2 from the germline V gene are SGHTA and FQGNSA. V dropped 5 bases and J dropped 3 bases, with 13 bases sitting between them. The CDR3 coding sequence is TGTGCCAGCAGCGCTTTGGGCGTAGCTAATGAAAAACTGTTTTTT. It encodes CASSALGVANEKLFF.

In nucleotides, the CDR3 is TGCGCCAGCCGCGCACGGGAGGGCCACGATGAGCAGTTCTTC. This sequence encodes CASRAREGHDEQFF. The V and J genes are TRBV5-1 and TRBJ2-1, with TRBD2 matching over 8 bases. V lost 7 bases to trimming and J lost 8 bases; unmatched junction nucleotides: 11. Looked up from germline, CDR1 is SGHRS and CDR2 is YFSETQ. This CDR3 has 14 amino acids.

This rearrangement joins TRBV18 to TRBJ1-2, with D unresolved. This CDR3 is built from 15 residues. With 2 bases removed from V and 4 bases from J, the gap between germline ends came to 14 bases. Germline CDR1 KGHSH, CDR2 LQKENI. CDR3 residues: CASSPTPVESYGYTF. Here the CDR3 DNA reads TGTGCCAGCTCACCAACCCCCGTGGAGAGCTATGGCTACACCTTC.

V and J are TRBV5-1 and TRBJ1-1; TRBD1 matches at 9 bases. Trimming removed 4 bases from V and 7 bases from J; junction bases left unmatched: 5. The CDR3 consists of 13 residues. Germline V gives CDR1 SGHRS, CDR2 YFSETQ. The CDR3 region is CASSTQGAGEAFF. In DNA form, the CDR3 reads TGCGCCAGCAGCACACAGGGGGCTGGTGAAGCTTTCTTT.

This clone was picked up a small number of times. The gene calls are TRBV18 and TRBJ2-3, with D possibly TRBD2 on 6 matching bases. The CDR3 has 16 residues. The germline V and J ends were trimmed by 2 bases and 1 base, with 13 bases remaining between them. Germline V CDR1 and CDR2: KGHSH, LQKENI. The CDR3 sequence: CASSPRGDWRTDTQYF. The CDR3 nucleotides read TGTGCCAGCTCACCAAGAGGGGACTGGCGCACAGATACGCAGTATTTT.

The chain recombines TRBV27 with TRBJ2-7; D perhaps matches TRBD2 (6 bases). The length of the CDR3 is 15 residues. Germline CDR1 is MNHEY and CDR2 is SMNVEV (reference sequence). Trimming removed 4 bases at V and 3 bases at J, with 16 bases between. CDR3: CASSYRAPGGYEQYF. The CDR3 nucleotides read TGTGCCAGCAGTTATAGGGCACCCGGGGGCTACGAGCAGTACTTC.

This chain joins TRBV7-2 and TRBJ1-1; 8 bases are shared with TRBD1. Looked up from germline, CDR1 is SGHTA and CDR2 is FQGNSA. V shed 5 bases, J shed 4 bases, and the junction held 6 bases outside the gene matches. The CDR3 has 14 residues. Written as DNA, the CDR3 is TGTGCCAGCAGCCGAACAGGGGGAAGCACTGAAGCTTTCTTT. Translation gives CASSRTGGSTEAFF. Full variable domain (rest looked up from reference TRBV7-2 and TRBJ1-1): GAGVSQSPSNKVTEKGKDVELRCDPISGHTALYWYRQSLGQGLEFLIYFQGNSAPDKSGLPSDRFSAERTGGSVSTLTIQRTQQEDSAVYLCASSRTGGSTEAFFGQGTRLTVV.

The chain carries TRBV9 and TRBJ1-1; no clear D gene. The length of the CDR3 is 15 residues. Germline-derived CDR1 and CDR2 are SGDLS and YYNGEE. V was shortened by 0 bases and J by 1 base, with 10 bases between the two germline ends. CDR3 region: CASSVGQAGNTEAFF. DNA for the CDR3: TGTGCCAGCAGCGTAGGTCAGGCGGGGAACACTGAAGCTTTCTTT.